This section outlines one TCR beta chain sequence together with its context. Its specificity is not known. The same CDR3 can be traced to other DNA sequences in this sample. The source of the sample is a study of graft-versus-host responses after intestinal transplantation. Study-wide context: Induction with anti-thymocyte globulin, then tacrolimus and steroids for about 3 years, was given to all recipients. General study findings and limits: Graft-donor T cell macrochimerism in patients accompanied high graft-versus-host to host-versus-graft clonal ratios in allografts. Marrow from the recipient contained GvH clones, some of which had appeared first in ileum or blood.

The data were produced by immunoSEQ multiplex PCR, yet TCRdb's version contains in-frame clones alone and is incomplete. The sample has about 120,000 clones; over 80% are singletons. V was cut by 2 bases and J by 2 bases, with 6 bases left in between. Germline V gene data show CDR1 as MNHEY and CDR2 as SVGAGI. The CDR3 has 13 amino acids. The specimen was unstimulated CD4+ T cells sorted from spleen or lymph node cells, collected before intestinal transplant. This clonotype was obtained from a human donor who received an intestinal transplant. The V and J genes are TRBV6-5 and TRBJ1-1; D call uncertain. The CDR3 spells CASSYGRNTEAFF. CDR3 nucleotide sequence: TGTGCCAGCAGTTACGGGCGAAACACTGAAGCTTTCTTT.